One sample yielded the 19 T cell receptor beta chains listed below, sequenced in a study of shared clonotypes between healthy human individuals. Clones were sequenced by immunoSEQ multiplex PCR, and TCRdb holds only the in-frame ones, with some missing. The table records over a million clones, roughly 74% of them present only once. The sequencing input was memory CD4+ T cells from PBMCs. As for subset: CD45RA-negative fraction. These receptors all stem from a man younger than 35 in good health. Some clones in this sample may be carry-over from other donors' samples.

V gene TRBV15 combines with J gene TRBJ1-2, with 9 bases lining up with TRBD1. V shed 0 bases and J 4 bases; nucleotides not matched to a gene: 3. The germline gives CDR1 LNHNV, CDR2 YYDKDF (reference sequence). The CDR3 runs to 15 residues. CDR3 coding DNA: TGTGCCACCAGCAGAGAAGGGACAGGGACCTATGGCTACACCTTC. It codes for CATSREGTGTYGYTF.

The chain is built from TRBV6-4 and TRBJ1-5; maybe TRBD1 (6 bases). Trimming left V 6 bases short and J 7 bases short, with 13 bases between. CDR3 length: 13 residues. Germline V CDR1 and CDR2: MRHNA, SNTAGT. DNA of the CDR3: TGTGCCAGCAGCTGGGGGGCGGAGCAGCCCCAGCATTTT. It encodes CASSWGAEQPQHF.

At least ten counts were recorded for this clone. The rearrangement uses TRBV12-1 and TRBJ2-7; the D segment call TRBD1 is taken from the table without a DNA check. TRBV12-1 is a recognized pseudogene. CDR3 length: 12 amino acids. The DNA of the CDR3 is TGTGCCAGCAACGCGACAGTGTACGAGCAGTACTTC. Residues: CASNATVYEQYF.

This clone was seen more than once but under ten times. The J gene is TRBJ1-2, the V gene TRBV10-3; D is uncertain. V gave up 3 bases and J gave up 8 bases, with 13 bases separating them. The V gene's germline CDR1 is ENHRY and CDR2 SYGVKD. CDR3 length: 13 residues. The CDR3 region has the DNA TGTGCCATCAGTGATAAGGTAGAGGGAGGCTACACCTTC. This codes for CAISDKVEGGYTF.

J is TRBJ1-1 and V is TRBV2, with D perhaps TRBD1 (5 bases). Germline V gene sequence: CDR1 SNHLY, CDR2 FYNNEI. The germline V and J ends were trimmed by 7 bases and 4 bases, with 10 bases remaining between them. This CDR3 has 12 residues. The CDR3 coding sequence is TGTGCCAGCATCCAGGGCCGCACTGAAGCTTTCTTT. Encoded protein: CASIQGRTEAFF.

This clone was detected only once. This chain links TRBV5-6 with TRBJ2-2, with D unclear. The CDR3 extends over 15 amino acids. Germline V lookup: CDR1 SGHDT, CDR2 YYEEEE. V lost 3 bases to trimming and J lost 3 bases, with 12 bases between them. The CDR3 loop reads CASSSWQVDTGELFF. CDR3 nucleotides: TGTGCCAGCAGCTCCTGGCAGGTCGACACCGGGGAGCTGTTTTTT.

The genes are TRBV18 and TRBJ1-2, with 9 bases lining up with TRBD1. Germline V gene data show CDR1 as KGHSH and CDR2 as LQKENI. The V gene end was trimmed by 6 bases and the J gene end by 8 bases; junction bases not matched to a gene: 4. The CDR3 runs 12 residues. In nucleotides, the CDR3 is TGTGCCAGCTCGGACAGGGGTCAAGGCTACACCTTC. It is translated as CASSDRGQGYTF.

This clone was recorded once. The chain links TRBV11-1 to TRBJ2-1, with D perhaps matching TRBD1 or TRBD2 (5 bases each). Germline V lookup: CDR1 SGHAT, CDR2 FQDESV (reference sequence). V lost 5 bases to trimming and J lost 0 bases, with 11 bases between them. The CDR3 covers 15 residues. The CDR3, as DNA: TGTGCCAGCAGCCTCGGGACCACCTCCTACAATGAGCAGTTCTTC. Translating gives CASSLGTTSYNEQFF.

The J gene is TRBJ1-1, the V gene TRBV29-1; TRBD1 aligns across 12 bases. CDR3 length: 13 amino acids. Germline CDR1 and CDR2: SQVTM and ANQGSEA. J was trimmed by 5 bases and V by 5 bases; bases with no gene match: 3. Here the CDR3 reads CSVLGQGATEAFF. CDR3 sequence (DNA): TGCAGCGTTTTGGGACAGGGGGCAACTGAAGCTTTCTTT.

This clone was seen once. The V and J genes are TRBV6-6 and TRBJ1-5, with D perhaps TRBD1 (5 bases). V was cut by 10 bases and J by 3 bases, with 13 bases left in between. Germline CDR1 and CDR2: MNHNY and SVGAGI (reference sequence). This CDR3 is built from 13 residues. The CDR3 protein is CAIGGGFNQPQHF. DNA of the CDR3: TGTGCCATCGGGGGGGGGTTCAATCAGCCCCAGCATTTT.

This chain uses TRBV5-1 with TRBJ2-5; 7 bases match TRBD1. J gave up 6 bases and V 0 bases, and 8 bases lay outside the gene matches. This CDR3 region has 15 residues. Germline loops: CDR1 SGHRS, CDR2 YFSETQ. DNA for the CDR3: TGCGCCAGCAGCTTGGATGGACAGGCGCCCCAGACCCAGTACTTC. It encodes CASSLDGQAPQTQYF.

The chain joins TRBV7-9 to TRBJ2-7; perhaps TRBD2 as D (6 bases). The germline CDR1 and CDR2 sequences are SEHNR and FQNEAQ (reference sequence). This CDR3 is built from 14 residues. Trimming shortened V by 2 bases and J by 5 bases, and 13 bases separated the two germline ends. The DNA of the CDR3 is TGTGCCAGCAGCTTATACGGGAGAGCAGACGAGCAGTACTTC. It encodes CASSLYGRADEQYF.

The chain employs TRBV28 and TRBJ1-1; a weak D match, TRBD1 (5 bases). Germline values: CDR1 MDHEN, CDR2 SYDVKM. The CDR3 has 11 amino acids. V gave up 3 bases and J gave up 9 bases, with 8 bases separating them. CDR3 in DNA: TGTGCCAGCAGTTTTTGGGGGAAAGCTTTCTTT. It encodes CASSFWGKAFF.

Notes on this clone: Just one base apart from a much larger clone, this may be a read error. Other DNA sequences in the sample encode the same CDR3. The CDR3 sequence: CASSPSYEQYF. The CDR3 bases are TGTGCCAGCAGTCCCTCCTACGAGCAGTACTTC. The rearrangement uses TRBV2 and TRBJ2-7; the D is unclear. Germline V CDR1 and CDR2: SNHLY, FYNNEI. The V gene lost 5 bases and the J gene lost 0 bases, with 2 bases spanning the gap. This CDR3 spans 11 amino acids.

Many counts were recorded for this clone. The sample carries other DNA sequences with the same CDR3. The chain joins TRBV5-1 to TRBJ2-5, with unresolved D. This CDR3 has 12 residues. From germline, CDR1 is SGHRS and CDR2 YFSETQ. Between the trimmed V and J ends, which lost 2 bases and 1 base, there was a span of 3 bases. Here the CDR3 reads CASSLTQETQYF. Written as DNA, the CDR3 is TGCGCCAGCAGCTTAACCCAAGAGACCCAGTACTTC.

The chain combines TRBV2 with TRBJ2-1; 8 bases agree with TRBD2. CDR1 and CDR2 from the germline V gene are SNHLY and FYNNEI. V dropped 6 bases and J dropped 7; count of bases not matched to a gene: 8. The CDR3 extends over 14 amino acids. CDR3 loop: CASREREKRNEQFF. The CDR3 region has the DNA TGTGCCAGCAGGGAGCGGGAGAAGCGGAATGAGCAGTTCTTC.

The chain recombines TRBV7-2 with TRBJ2-7, with TRBD2 matching 13 bases. The CDR3 loop spans 17 amino acids. V trimming: 4 bases; J trimming: 7 bases; junction bases outside the gene matches: 13. The germline V gene encodes CDR1 SGHTA and CDR2 FQGNSA. This CDR3 is CASSSTLLAGGLGEQYF. DNA of the CDR3: TGTGCCAGCAGCTCCACCCTACTAGCGGGAGGGCTTGGGGAGCAGTACTTC.

The chain couples TRBV28 to TRBJ1-2, with 7 bases aligning to TRBD1. After removal of 5 bases from V and 7 bases from J, the junction contained 10 bases not matched to a gene. Per the germline V gene, CDR1 is MDHEN and CDR2 is SYDVKM. CDR3 length: 14 residues. The CDR3 region is CASSPLDRRGGYTF. For the CDR3, the DNA is TGTGCCAGCAGTCCATTGGACAGGCGTGGTGGCTACACCTTC.

This chain joins TRBV11-1 and TRBJ2-1, with a tentative D call TRBD2 (5 bases). The CDR3 runs to 14 residues. Germline V gene lookup returns CDR1 SGHAT and CDR2 FQDESV (reference sequence). With 4 bases removed from V and 6 bases from J, the gap between germline ends came to 13 bases. This CDR3 reads CASSWTRGSNEQFF. The CDR3 DNA reads as TGTGCCAGCAGCTGGACGAGAGGGAGCAATGAGCAGTTCTTC.